This T cell receptor beta chain was sequenced for a study of CD8+ T cells in alopecia areata. The CDR3 is 13 residues long. CDR1 and CDR2 (germline): LGHNA, YNFKEQ. The V and J ends lost 4 bases and 4 bases respectively, with 11 bases between them. Following extraction, RNA underwent reverse transcription to cDNA, which served as the sequencing template. Generated by immunoSEQ multiplex PCR, the TCRdb table keeps only in-frame clones and is missing some. Of around 12,000 clones listed, approximately 55% are singletons. Researchers took lesional scalp punch biopsies and peripheral blood from people who were alopecia areata patients.

The receptor was isolated from a human donor with alopecia areata. The chain employs TRBV4-2 and TRBJ2-7; the D is unclear. What was sequenced was skin. CDR3 residues: CASSPTALYEQYF. In DNA form, the CDR3 reads TGTGCCAGCAGCCCTACCGCACTATACGAGCAGTACTTC.